This T cell receptor (beta chain) derives from a study of monozygotic twins with inflammatory bowel disease. Study conclusions and caveats: Among twins, concordant and discordant pairs did not differ in repertoire similarity, possibly from limited power.

The length of the CDR3 is 16 residues. CDR1 is SEHNR and CDR2 is FQNEAQ in the germline V gene (reference sequence). As for this clonotype: Its antigen is unidentified.

For each CDR3 protein, TCRdb gives one entry from its re-call of the 5' RACE reads, without DNA. The sample holds around 190,000 distinct CDR3 sequences. The chain recombines TRBV7-9 with TRBJ1-3. This clonotype was sampled from a human donor with ulcerative colitis or Crohn's disease, or a healthy co-twin of an affected twin (not recorded which). The sample taken for sequencing was blood. CDR3 in amino acids: CASSSSREGSVNTIYF.